The next 29 T cell receptor beta chains were all read from a single sample in a study of blood T cell repertoires in COVID-19. TCRdb's table, derived via immunoSEQ multiplex PCR, lists solely in-frame clones and lacks some. The sample contains 350,000 to 400,000 clones, over 85% of which appear only once. Sequencing was done on a sample of PBMCs or T cells enriched from blood (not recorded which). These receptors were obtained from a woman in her 30s who had recovered from COVID-19.

The CDR3 DNA is TGTGCCAGCAGCCGACAGACTAACTATGGCTACACCTTC. It encodes CASSRQTNYGYTF. The chain carries TRBV7-2 and TRBJ1-2; the D gene is possibly TRBD1 (5 bases). The CDR3 is 13 residues long. Germline V gives CDR1 SGHTA, CDR2 FQGNSA. Trimming shortened V by 5 bases and J by 0 bases, and 7 bases separated the two germline ends.

This sequence joins TRBV5-6 and TRBJ2-2, with 8 bases matching TRBD1. The CDR3 contains 16 residues. Germline trimming cut 0 bases from V and 3 bases from J; bases unmatched to any gene: 4. The germline gives CDR1 SGHDT, CDR2 YYEEEE. As DNA, the CDR3 is TGTGCCAGCAGCTTGGTTCAGGGGGCCTACACCGGGGAGCTGTTTTTT. As protein: CASSLVQGAYTGELFF.

This chain links TRBV7-2 with TRBJ2-5, with D perhaps matching TRBD2 (5 bases). Germline values: CDR1 SGHTA, CDR2 FQGNSA. Between the trimmed V and J ends, which lost 3 bases and 1 base, there was a span of 6 bases. The CDR3 sequence is 13 residues long. CDR3 sequence: CASSFTSQETQYF. The CDR3 nucleotides are TGTGCCAGCAGCTTCACTAGCCAAGAGACCCAGTACTTC.

The gene calls are TRBV27 and TRBJ2-7; 10 bases fit TRBD1. Per germline, CDR1 MNHEY and CDR2 SMNVEV (reference sequence). The V gene end was trimmed by 6 bases and the J gene end by 6 bases; junction bases not matched to a gene: 11. This CDR3 spans 15 amino acids. CDR3 DNA: TGTGCCAGCAGCCCCCACCGGGACAGGGGAACCGAGCAGTACTTC. Translated, it gives CASSPHRDRGTEQYF.

V gene TRBV29-1 combines with J gene TRBJ2-1; D is unclear. With 1 base removed from V and 8 bases from J, the gap between germline ends came to 18 bases. The CDR3 sequence is 15 residues long. Germline V gene data show CDR1 as SQVTM and CDR2 as ANQGSEA. Written as DNA, the CDR3 is TGCAGCGTTGAAGCTCCCTCTAGTAGAGGCGATGAGCAGTTCTTC. It specifies CSVEAPSSRGDEQFF.

The chain uses TRBV23-1 and TRBJ1-2; unclear D gene. TRBV23-1 is flagged as an ORF with uncertain function. V was pared by 3 bases and J by 2 bases, with 19 bases between. The CDR3 has 17 residues. The DNA of the CDR3 is TGCGCCAGCAGTCATCTTGGTGGGCAGACGATAAACTATGGCTACACCTTC. Its protein is CASSHLGGQTINYGYTF.

This chain's CDR3 is CASSPKRLAGNTIYF. The CDR3 DNA sequence: TGTGCCAGCAGTCCTAAACGGTTAGCGGGAAACACCATATATTTT. This rearrangement joins TRBV7-9 to TRBJ1-3; D call uncertain. Trimming left V 6 bases short and J 4 bases short, with 16 bases between. This CDR3 has 15 amino acids. Germline V gene data show CDR1 as SEHNR and CDR2 as FQNEAQ (reference sequence).

The chain combines TRBV28 with TRBJ2-1; 7 bases are a match to TRBD2. CDR1 is MDHEN, CDR2 SYDVKM, per germline. There are 15 residues in the CDR3. V lost 5 bases and J lost 8; bases outside the gene matches: 12. The CDR3: CASSLTPRGGDEQFF. In nucleotides, the CDR3 is TGTGCCAGCAGTCTGACCCCCCGGGGAGGGGATGAGCAGTTCTTC.

V and J are TRBV28 and TRBJ1-1; 8 bases align to TRBD1. The CDR3 is 16 amino acids. Trimming at V came to 5 bases and at J to 2 bases, leaving 10 bases not matched to a gene. Germline CDR1 MDHEN, CDR2 SYDVKM. CDR3 coding DNA: TGTGCCAGCAGTGCCAGGACAGGGCTATCAAACACTGAAGCTTTCTTT. It translates to CASSARTGLSNTEAFF. The full variable domain, completed using reference TRBV28 and TRBJ1-1, is DVKVTQSSRYLVKRTGEKVFLECVQDMDHENMFWYRQDPGLGLRLIYFSYDVKMKEKGDIPEGYSVSREKKERFSLILESASTNQTSMYLCASSARTGLSNTEAFFGQGTRLTVV.

This chain links TRBV28 with TRBJ1-2, with TRBD1 identical over 8 bases. Germline assignment: CDR1 MDHEN and CDR2 SYDVKM. Trimming cost V 5 bases and J 3 bases; bases outside gene matches: 8. This CDR3 is 15 amino acids long. CDR3 residues: CASSLPQGGYYGYTF. The CDR3, as DNA: TGTGCCAGCAGTCTACCACAGGGGGGCTACTATGGCTACACCTTC.

The rearrangement joins TRBV18 to TRBJ1-1, with a possible D match to TRBD1 (6 bases). Germline CDR1 and CDR2: KGHSH and LQKENI. The CDR3 totals 14 residues. V lost 3 bases, J lost 1 base, and 9 bases lay in between. Here the CDR3 DNA reads TGTGCCAGCTCACCGGGACACAGGAACACTGAAGCTTTCTTT. It is translated as CASSPGHRNTEAFF.

J is TRBJ1-1 and V is TRBV30, with D possibly being TRBD1 (6 bases). With 0 bases removed from V and 3 bases from J, the gap between germline ends came to 8 bases. The CDR3 covers 13 residues. The V gene's germline CDR1 is GTSNPN and CDR2 SVGIG (reference sequence). CDR3 loop: CAWSVYRDTEAFF. The CDR3 coding sequence is TGTGCCTGGAGTGTATACAGGGACACTGAAGCTTTCTTT.

Here the CDR3 reads CASKLEGQTTEAFF. DNA for the CDR3: TGTGCCAGCAAGTTGGAGGGGCAGACCACTGAAGCTTTCTTT. The chain joins TRBV27 to TRBJ1-1; a weak D match, TRBD1 (5 bases). V shed 7 bases and J shed 4 bases, with 16 bases lying between them. This CDR3 has 14 amino acids. Looked up from germline, CDR1 is MNHEY and CDR2 is SMNVEV (reference sequence).

V and J are TRBV28 and TRBJ2-7, with TRBD2 matching 8 bases. This CDR3 has 14 amino acids. Germline V gene sequence: CDR1 MDHEN, CDR2 SYDVKM. The V and J ends lost 7 bases and 1 base, in that order; junction bases with no gene match: 6. CDR3 residues: CASTRRGGSYEQYF. CDR3 in DNA: TGTGCCAGCACCCGACGGGGGGGATCCTACGAGCAGTACTTC.

Written as DNA, the CDR3 is TGTGCCAGCAGTTTATGGGGGGGGAACACTGAAGCTTTCTTT. Its translation: CASSLWGGNTEAFF. V gene TRBV27 combines with J gene TRBJ1-1; maybe TRBD1 (5 bases). The CDR3 has 14 residues. Trimming cost V 1 base and J 1 base, with 7 bases left between them. Germline values: CDR1 MNHEY, CDR2 SMNVEV (reference sequence).

The gene calls are TRBV15 and TRBJ2-1; TRBD2 matches at 9 bases. Germline V gene data show CDR1 as LNHNV and CDR2 as YYDKDF (reference sequence). The CDR3 consists of 17 residues. V shed 5 bases, J shed 7 bases, and the junction held 15 bases outside the gene matches. The CDR3 region is CATSYPPGVAGANEQFF. The CDR3 nucleotides read TGTGCCACCAGCTATCCCCCGGGGGTAGCGGGAGCTAATGAGCAGTTCTTC.

The chain has TRBV10-2 and TRBJ2-2, with TRBD2 matching 8 bases. The CDR3 has 15 amino acids. Germline CDR1 and CDR2: WSHSY and SAAADI. J lost 4 bases, V lost 3 bases, and 4 bases had no gene match. Here the CDR3 reads CASSDGGRSTGELFF. CDR3 DNA: TGCGCCAGCAGTGACGGCGGGAGGAGCACCGGGGAGCTGTTTTTT.

This clone was observed a single time. J is TRBJ2-1 and V is TRBV20-1, with D possibly matching TRBD1 (6 bases). CDR3 size: 16 residues. In germline, CDR1 is DFQATT, CDR2 SNEGSKA (reference sequence). Trimming pared 3 bases from V and 1 base from J, leaving 16 bases between. CDR3 DNA sequence: TGCAGTGCTAGTTTGTATGGGACAACTTCCTACAATGAGCAGTTCTTC. It specifies CSASLYGTTSYNEQFF.

The chain uses TRBV4-1 and TRBJ2-7; 9 bases map to TRBD2. The J segment lost 2 bases and the V segment lost 0 bases, leaving 11 bases of the junction unmatched. There are 18 residues in the CDR3. CDR1 is MGHRA and CDR2 is YSYEKL in the germline V gene. In DNA, the CDR3 is TGCGCCAGCAGCCAAGAGAGGGGGGAGGCTAGCGGGACCTACGAGCAGTACTTC. It translates to CASSQERGEASGTYEQYF.

The V and J genes are TRBV30 and TRBJ1-5, with D tentatively TRBD1 (5 bases). Trimming cost V 0 bases and J 0 bases, with 9 bases left between them. The CDR3 has 15 residues. CDR1 is GTSNPN and CDR2 is SVGIG in the germline V gene (reference sequence). The CDR3 coding sequence is TGTGCCTGGAGTGTAGGGGATCATAGCAATCAGCCCCAGCATTTT. Amino acids: CAWSVGDHSNQPQHF.

The J gene is TRBJ1-1, the V gene TRBV19, with D possibly being TRBD1 (6 bases). V lost 9 bases and J 5 bases, leaving 19 bases between the germline ends. The CDR3 spans 14 residues. Germline loops: CDR1 LNHDA, CDR2 SQIVND (reference sequence). The CDR3 bases are TGTGCCAGCCGGGACACCCCGTCTCGGACTGAAGCTTTCTTT. It specifies CASRDTPSRTEAFF.

This clone was counted a few times. J is TRBJ2-7 and V is TRBV28; possibly TRBD2 for D (6 bases). The CDR3 runs 15 residues. CDR1 and CDR2 (germline): MDHEN, SYDVKM. V shed 3 bases and J shed 2 bases, with 14 bases lying between them. The CDR3 reads CASSLVGLQTYEQYF. The CDR3 coding sequence is TGTGCCAGCAGTTTGGTGGGACTGCAAACCTACGAGCAGTACTTC.

The sample holds one count of this clone. The chain carries TRBV7-8 and TRBJ1-3, with 7 bases identical to TRBD1. This CDR3 is built from 18 residues. The V gene's germline CDR1 is SGHVS and CDR2 FQNEAQ. The ends lost 1 base at V and 0 bases at J; junction bases unmatched: 9. The DNA for the CDR3 is TGTGCCAGCAGCTTAGTCCACATCCCAGGGGGCTCTGGAAACACCATATATTTT. Amino acids: CASSLVHIPGGSGNTIYF.

This chain connects TRBV28 to TRBJ1-1; a weak D match, TRBD1 (6 bases). This CDR3 region has 14 residues. V lost 1 base, J lost 4 bases, and 10 bases lay in between. CDR1 MDHEN and CDR2 SYDVKM come from the germline V gene. The CDR3 reads CASSLSQGSTEAFF. In nucleotides, the CDR3 is TGTGCCAGCAGTTTATCCCAGGGGAGCACTGAAGCTTTCTTT.

This rearrangement joins TRBV25-1 to TRBJ1-1; 7 bases are a match to TRBD1. The CDR3 spans 13 residues. Germline V gene data show CDR1 as MGHDK and CDR2 as SYGVNS. V gave up 7 bases and J gave up 1 base; unmatched junction bases: 3. The CDR3 is CASTTGKNTEAFF. The DNA for the CDR3 is TGTGCCAGCACGACAGGGAAGAACACTGAAGCTTTCTTT.

V gene TRBV7-3 combines with J gene TRBJ1-3, with D perhaps TRBD1 (6 bases). Trimming removed 6 bases from V and 1 base from J, with 10 bases in between. CDR1 is SGHTA, CDR2 FQGTGA, per germline. This CDR3 is 14 amino acids long. In DNA, the CDR3 is TGTGCCAGCAGTATAACAGGGTCTGGAAACACCATATATTTT. This translates into CASSITGSGNTIYF.

The chain uses TRBV18 and TRBJ1-4; D possibly corresponds to TRBD1 (5 bases). V dropped 2 bases and J dropped 5 bases, with 12 bases sitting between them. The CDR3 has 15 amino acids. Germline CDR1 reads KGHSH; CDR2 reads LQKENI. CDR3 in DNA: TGTGCCAGCTCACCATCGGCAGGGATAAATGAAAAACTGTTTTTT. Its translation is CASSPSAGINEKLFF.

This chain joins TRBV21-1 and TRBJ2-7; TRBD2 is the table's D call and was not checked against the DNA. TRBV21-1 is a documented pseudogene. The CDR3 loop spans 15 amino acids. CDR3 nucleotides: TGTGCCAGCAGCCTGGATCTAGCGGGAGTCTACGAGCAGTACTTC. This codes for CASSLDLAGVYEQYF.

V and J are TRBV7-9 and TRBJ1-5; the D gene is possibly TRBD1 (6 bases). Germline CDR1 reads SEHNR; CDR2 reads FQNEAQ (reference sequence). The CDR3 contains 16 residues. Trimming took 2 bases from V and 4 from J, leaving 15 bases between them. Written as DNA, the CDR3 is TGTGCCAGCAGCTTACATACGGGACATGTGAATCAGCCCCAGCATTTT. Encoded protein: CASSLHTGHVNQPQHF.